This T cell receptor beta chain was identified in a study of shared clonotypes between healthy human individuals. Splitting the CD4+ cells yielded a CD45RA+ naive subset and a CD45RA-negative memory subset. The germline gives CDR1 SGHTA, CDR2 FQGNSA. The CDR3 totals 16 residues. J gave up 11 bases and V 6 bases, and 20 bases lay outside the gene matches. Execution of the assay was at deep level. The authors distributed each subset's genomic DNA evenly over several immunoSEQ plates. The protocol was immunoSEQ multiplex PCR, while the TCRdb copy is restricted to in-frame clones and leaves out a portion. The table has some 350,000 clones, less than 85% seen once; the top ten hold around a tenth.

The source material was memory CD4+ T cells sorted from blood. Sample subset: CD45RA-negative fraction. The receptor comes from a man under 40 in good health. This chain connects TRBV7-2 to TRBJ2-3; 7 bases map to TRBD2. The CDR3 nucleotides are TGTGCCAGCAGAAAAGGTCTCGGGCGGGAGCCACTCATGCAGTATTTT. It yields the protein CASRKGLGREPLMQYF. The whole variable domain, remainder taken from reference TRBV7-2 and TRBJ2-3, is GAGVSQSPSNKVTEKGKDVELRCDPISGHTALYWYRQSLGQGLEFLIYFQGNSAPDKSGLPSDRFSAERTGGSVSTLTIQRTQQEDSAVYLCASRKGLGREPLMQYFGPGTRLTVL.